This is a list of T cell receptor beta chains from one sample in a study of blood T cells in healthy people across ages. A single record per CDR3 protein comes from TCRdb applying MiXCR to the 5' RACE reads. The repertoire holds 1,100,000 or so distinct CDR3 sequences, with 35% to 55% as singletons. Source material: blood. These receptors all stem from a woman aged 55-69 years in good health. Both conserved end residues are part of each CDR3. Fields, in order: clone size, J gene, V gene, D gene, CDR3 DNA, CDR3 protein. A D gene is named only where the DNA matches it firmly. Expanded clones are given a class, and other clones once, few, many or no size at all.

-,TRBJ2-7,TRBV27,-,TGTGCCACAGCACGACCGACAGCCTCCTACGAGCAGTACTTC,CATARPTASYEQYF
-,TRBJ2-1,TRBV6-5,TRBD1,TGTGCCAGCGGCCAGGGGGCGCAGAATGAGCAGTTCTTC,CASGQGAQNEQFF
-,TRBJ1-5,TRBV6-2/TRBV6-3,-,TGTGCCAGCAGTTGGGATACGCAGGGAAGGGGATGGAGCAATCAGCCCCAGCATTTT,CASSWDTQGRGWSNQPQHF
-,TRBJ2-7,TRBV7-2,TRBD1,TGTGCCAGCAGCACCCGGACAGGCTACGAGCAGTACTTC,CASSTRTGYEQYF
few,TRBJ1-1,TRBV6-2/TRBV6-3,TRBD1,TGTGCCAGCAGTCGCGACAGGGGGCGTGGAGCTTTCTTT,CASSRDRGRGAFF
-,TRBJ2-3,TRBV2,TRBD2,TGTGCCAGCACCAAACGACTAGCGGGGAGCACAGATACGCAGTATTTT,CASTKRLAGSTDTQYF
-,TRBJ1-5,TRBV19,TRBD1,TGTGCCAGCCGGGACAGGTACAATCAGCCCCAGCATTTT,CASRDRYNQPQHF
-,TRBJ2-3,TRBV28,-,TGTGCCAGCAGTACGACAGGGAGGAAGGCAGATACGCAGTATTTT,CASSTTGRKADTQYF
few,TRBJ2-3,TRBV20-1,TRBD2,TGCAGTGCTAGGTCCCCGACTAGCGGACATACAGATACGCAGTATTTT,CSARSPTSGHTDTQYF
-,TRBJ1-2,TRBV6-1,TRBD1,TGTGCCAGCAGAGACAGGGTGTCTAGTGGCTACACCTTC,CASRDRVSSGYTF
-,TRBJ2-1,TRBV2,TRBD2,TGTGCCAGCAGTGAACTAGCGGGAGCAGCCAATGAGCAGTTCTTC,CASSELAGAANEQFF
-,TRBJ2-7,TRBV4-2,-,TGTGCCAGCAGCCAAGAACAACTCCTGACAGATCTCGACGAGCAGTACTTC,CASSQEQLLTDLDEQYF
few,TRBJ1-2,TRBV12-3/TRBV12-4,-,TGTGCCAGCAGTCCGGGACTTCAATTGGGCTACACCTTC,CASSPGLQLGYTF
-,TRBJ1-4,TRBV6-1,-,TGTGGGGGTGGCCCAAAACTGTTTTTT,CGGGPKLFF
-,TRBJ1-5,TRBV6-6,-,TGTGCCAGCAGTTACACACAGGGACATGGGGATCAGCCCCAGCATTTT,CASSYTQGHGDQPQHF
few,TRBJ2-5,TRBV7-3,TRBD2,TGTGCCAGCAGCTTAACTGGACTAGCGGAAGAGACCCAGTACTTC,CASSLTGLAEETQYF
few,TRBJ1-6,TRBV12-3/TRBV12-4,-,TGTGCCACCCAGGGGCAGACGAATTCACCCCTCCACTTT,CATQGQTNSPLHF
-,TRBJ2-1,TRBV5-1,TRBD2,TGCGCCAGCAGCTCAGAGACTAGCGGGATCGGCAATGAGCAGTTCTTC,CASSSETSGIGNEQFF
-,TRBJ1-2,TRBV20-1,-,TGCAGTGCTAGAGATGGGCCCGGGGTAGGCTACACCTTC,CSARDGPGVGYTF
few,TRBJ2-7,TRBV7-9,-,TGTGCCAGCAGCCCCAGACAGTTTAACGAGCAGTACTTC,CASSPRQFNEQYF
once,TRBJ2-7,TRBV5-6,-,TGTGCCAGCAGCCTCCCCGGGGCAGCCTACGAGCAGTACTTC,CASSLPGAAYEQYF
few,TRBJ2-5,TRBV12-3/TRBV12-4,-,TGTGCCAGCAGTTTACGGCACGGCACAGAGACCCAGTACTTC,CASSLRHGTETQYF
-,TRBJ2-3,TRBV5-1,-,TGCGCCAGCAGCTTGGTTGTGACGGGAGATACGCAGTATTTT,CASSLVVTGDTQYF
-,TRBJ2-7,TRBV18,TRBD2,TGTGCCAGCTCACCCTTAGCGGGCGTATACAATGAGCAGTACTTC,CASSPLAGVYNEQYF
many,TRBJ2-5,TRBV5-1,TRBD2,TGTGCCAGCAGCCCCGGACTAGCGGGAGTAGAGACCCAGTACTTC,CASSPGLAGVETQYF
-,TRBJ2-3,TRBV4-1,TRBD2,TGCGCCAGCAGCCGACGGACTAGCGGGAGAGCAGCAGATACGCAGTATTTT,CASSRRTSGRAADTQYF
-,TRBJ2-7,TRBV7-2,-,TGTGCCGGCAGCTTATTAGCGAGAGGGGAGCAGTACTTC,CAGSLLARGEQYF
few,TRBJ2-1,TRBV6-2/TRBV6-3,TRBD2,TGTGCCAGCAGTTGGGGACTAGGCAATGAGCAGTTCTTC,CASSWGLGNEQFF
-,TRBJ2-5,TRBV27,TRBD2,TGTGCCAGCAGTTTACCGGCTAGCGGGCAAGAGACCCAGTACTTC,CASSLPASGQETQYF
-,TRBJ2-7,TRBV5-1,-,TGCGCCAGCAGCACCCTAGGGCCCCAAGGCGAGCAGTACTTC,CASSTLGPQGEQYF
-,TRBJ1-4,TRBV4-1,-,TGCGCCAGCAGCCAAGGCGGGGGGAATTCGAGAAAACTGTTTTTT,CASSQGGGNSRKLFF
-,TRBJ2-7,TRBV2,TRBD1,TGTGCCAGCAGTGTTGGACAGGCTAGCTCCTACGAGCAGTACTTC,CASSVGQASSYEQYF
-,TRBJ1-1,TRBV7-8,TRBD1,TGTGCCAGCAGCTTGGAACACAGGGGGCGGAACACTGAAGCTTTCTTT,CASSLEHRGRNTEAFF
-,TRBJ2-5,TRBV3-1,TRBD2,TGTGCCAGCAGCCAAGTAACTAGCGTAATGGAGACCCAGTACTTC,CASSQVTSVMETQYF
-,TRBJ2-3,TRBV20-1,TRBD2,TGCAGTGCTAGAGATCCAGCGGGAGAAGATACGCAGTATTTT,CSARDPAGEDTQYF
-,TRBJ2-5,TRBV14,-,TGTGCCAGCAGCCAAGAAAAGGGTCCTTGGGAGACCCAGTACTTC,CASSQEKGPWETQYF
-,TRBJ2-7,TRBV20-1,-,TGCAGTGTTCCGACTAGGGCGGCTTGCGAGCAGTACTTC,CSVPTRAACEQYF
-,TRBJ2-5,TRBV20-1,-,TGCAGTGCCCAGGACCAAGAGACCCAGTACTTC,CSAQDQETQYF
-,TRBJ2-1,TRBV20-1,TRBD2,TGCAGTGCTAGGGGCACTAGCGGGAGTTACAATGAGCAGTTCTTC,CSARGTSGSYNEQFF
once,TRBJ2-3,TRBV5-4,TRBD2,TGTGCCAGCAGCCGAGGAGGGGCGGGAGGCACAGATACGCAGTATTTT,CASSRGGAGGTDTQYF
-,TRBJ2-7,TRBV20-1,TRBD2,TGCAGTGCTAGAGGGGCCGCCTCTGGGGAGGGATCGACCTACGAGCAGTACTTC,CSARGAASGEGSTYEQYF
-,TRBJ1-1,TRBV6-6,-,TGTGCCAGCAGCCCGCCCGCAGGGAACACTGAAGCTTTCTTT,CASSPPAGNTEAFF
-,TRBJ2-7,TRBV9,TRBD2,TGTGCCAGCAGCGTGACTAGCGGGGGTACCTACGAGCAGTACTTC,CASSVTSGGTYEQYF
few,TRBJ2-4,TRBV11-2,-,TGTGCCAGCACGGGCGGGGTCAAAAACATTCAGTACTTC,CASTGGVKNIQYF
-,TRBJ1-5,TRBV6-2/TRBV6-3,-,TGTGCTACCTGTCCGGACAACGGGGACAATCAGCCCCAGCATTTT,CATCPDNGDNQPQHF
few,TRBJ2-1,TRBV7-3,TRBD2,TGTGCCAGCAGCTTATTCGGGGGACTAGCGGGAGACAATGAGCAGTTCTTC,CASSLFGGLAGDNEQFF
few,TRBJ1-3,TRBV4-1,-,TGCGCCAGCAGCCGTCCTGGGGGAAACACCATATATTTT,CASSRPGGNTIYF
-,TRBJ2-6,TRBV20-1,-,TGCAGTGCCCCCGAAGGAAGGACTGGGGCCAACGTCCTGACTTTC,CSAPEGRTGANVLTF
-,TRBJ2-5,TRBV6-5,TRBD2,TGTGCCAGCAGATCCCGGGTAGCGGGCGGAGGGACCCAGTACTTC,CASRSRVAGGGTQYF
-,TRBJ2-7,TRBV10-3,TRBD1,TGTGTCATCAGTGAGTCGACCCAGGGGGCACACGAGCAGTACTTC,CVISESTQGAHEQYF
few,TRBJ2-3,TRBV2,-,TGTGCCAGCAGGATTCCCTCTAGCACAGATACGCAGTATTTT,CASRIPSSTDTQYF
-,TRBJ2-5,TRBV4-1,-,TGCGCCAGCAGCCAAGATTTGGTTGGGCCGGGGACGTACCAAGAGACCCAGTACTTC,CASSQDLVGPGTYQETQYF
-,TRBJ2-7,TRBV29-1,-,TGCAGCGTTGGGACAGCGGGCGACAATGAGCAGTACTTC,CSVGTAGDNEQYF
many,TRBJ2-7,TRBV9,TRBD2,TGTGCCAGCAGCGTAGGCGGGGGCGAGCAGTACTTC,CASSVGGGEQYF
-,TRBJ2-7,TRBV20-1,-,TGCAGTGCAACAACCGGGACTTCCTACGAGCAGTACTTC,CSATTGTSYEQYF
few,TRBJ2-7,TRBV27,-,TGTGCCAGCGGCCCTCAGGGGTCCGAGCAGTACTTC,CASGPQGSEQYF
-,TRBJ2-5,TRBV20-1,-,TGCAGTGCCTCCCCCGTGGGAGATTGGGAGACCCAGTACTTC,CSASPVGDWETQYF